This T cell receptor beta chain was documented in a study of regulatory T cells in long-lasting Graves disease (dated by TCRdb to the early 2020s). Looking at the study overall: Newly diagnosed Graves' disease patients had taken antithyroid drugs for less than 3 months. A total of about 35 samples underwent TCR sequencing, from about 13 patients with persistent Graves' disease and 20 patients with newly diagnosed Graves' disease. The study was registered as a clinical trial and conducted in China. Persistent Graves' disease patients were compared with newly diagnosed Graves' disease patients by peripheral blood TCR sequencing and RNA sequencing.

Comment on this clonotype: No antigen is known for it. The input lacks base qualities; no much larger clone sits a single base away.

The investigation overall reported the following: Compared with newly diagnosed patients, patients with persistent Graves' disease had lower TCR Shannon entropy and fewer highly expanded clones, which suggests clonal expansion. As a limitation, the authors acknowledged that the small sample size may reduce accuracy. Because the primary lesion, thyroid tissue, could not be accessed, the study looked at peripheral blood alone. Only the TCR beta chain was sequenced and analyzed. Persistent disease showed preferential use of TRBV28, TRBJ1-2 and TRBJ2-5, whereas newly diagnosed disease favored TRBV20-1 and TRBJ2-1. Persistent patients shared more public clonotypes among themselves (around 2,500) than newly diagnosed patients did (approximately 870).

What this sample's time point label stands for: newly diagnosed GD, antithyroid drugs for less than 3 months. For both TCR sequencing and RNA sequencing, RNA was extracted from PBMCs using TRIzol. The diagnosis of Graves' disease was made according to American Thyroid Association guidelines. Patients were recruited from an endocrinology department in Xi'an, China. From each patient, about 9 milliliters of peripheral blood was collected into an EDTA anticoagulant tube. Ficoll Paque Plus density gradient separation was used to isolate PBMCs, and no further T cell sorting was performed. An Agilent 2100 Bioanalyzer and agarose gel were used to check RNA quality, and a NanoDrop 2000 was used to measure RNA concentration. V is trimmed back by 6 bases and J by 3 bases, and the junction contains 7 bases that no gene match accounts for. CDR1 is given as SNHLY and CDR2 as FYNNEI, both from the germline V gene. Counted from cysteine to phenylalanine, this CDR3 has 14 amino acids. Of the read, only the CDR3 DNA is kept; its 42 bases are in frame from base 1.

The receptor library was made with multiplex PCR. For sequencing, an Illumina HiSeq 4000 was employed. To build TCR beta libraries, CDR3 regions were amplified by Arm-PCR using iRepertoire HTBI primers. Before sequencing, the PCR products went through gel purification. As for the authors' bioinformatics: Gene usage analysis of CDR3 amino acid clonotypes used the approximately 56 TRBV and some 13 TRBJ segments found across samples. COPE and FqMerger were used to merge filtered high-quality paired reads into contigs. BLAST was used to align contigs to the IMGT TRBV, TRBD and TRBJ reference genes, and CDR3 was defined following IMGT. Highly expanded clones were defined as clonotypes with a frequency above 0.1%. Repertoire diversity was measured by Shannon entropy, and V-J evenness by the Gini coefficient. Public clonotypes were defined as clonotypes shared by more than one individual. Using fastp trimming at Q25 and MiXCR clonotype assembly, TCRdb reanalyzed the public sequencing data and kept in-frame beta chains. When rows share a CDR3 protein, they turn into one entry using the most common DNA and genes. For this entry, the V and J calls and clone size follow TCRdb and not the study's own pipeline. The sample includes about 320,000 distinct CDR3 sequences, with 18% observed a single time. The ten largest make up around 37% of the sample.

The chain is assembled from TRBV2 and TRBJ1-2; TRBD1 agrees with 7 junctional bases. The sequenced sample was peripheral blood mononuclear cells (PBMCs), obtained at new diagnosis, from a patient treated with antithyroid drugs. This clonotype was sampled from a female donor with Graves disease. CDR3 protein: CASRSLDRDYGYTF. The nucleotide sequence is given as TGTGCCAGCAGGAGTCTCGACAGGGACTATGGCTACACCTTC. Where the CDR3 stops, the reference TRBV2 and TRBJ1-2 genes take over; the full variable domain is EPEVTQTPSHQVTQMGQEVILRCVPISNHLYFYWYRQILGQKVEFLVSFYNNEISEKSEIFDDQFSVERPDGSNFTLKIRSTKLEDSAMYFCASRSLDRDYGYTFGSGTRLTVV.